This entry is about one T cell receptor (beta chain). Its antigen target is currently unknown. Per-nucleotide qualities are absent, and no much larger clonotype sits a single base away. The immunoSEQ Assay, a bias-controlled multiplex PCR, was used to amplify TCRbeta CDR3 regions from genomic DNA. The published analysis was carried out like this. The number of nucleated cells in each sample was estimated from the amplification of reference gene primers within the assay. Sequence reads were collapsed and filtered to measure the absolute abundance of every unique TCRbeta CDR3 rearrangement. For each sample, productive Simpson clonality was calculated as the square root of Simpson's diversity index over productive rearrangements. Not all clones reach the TCRdb copy of this immuneACCESS table, which keeps in-frame sequences only. Checked studies attribute under half of the gap to unresolved V genes and leave the rest unexplained. V and J calls and clone size follow that table, whereas D and trimming were derived from the DNA. The sample table holds over 130,000 clones, of which around 87% were seen once. Clones ranked in the top ten supply about 5.8% of the sample.

Whole blood was collected in K2EDTA tubes by collaborating institutions according to the institutions' own protocols. Collaborator samples were shipped for TCRbeta analysis as frozen whole blood, isolated PBMCs, or DNA extracted from either sample type. The data were taken from a study of blood T cell repertoires in COVID-19 (dated by TCRdb to about 2020). Study-level background: The collaborator samples originated in the United States, Italy and Spain and spanned the acute and convalescent phases of COVID-19. The sample metadata nearly always contained a de-identified subject ID, COVID-19 status, age in years and sex. The material from the prospective study consisted of cDNA or gDNA derived from T cells, B-cell-depleted T cells, or PBMCs. The repertoires were released in a freely available public database meant as a resource for research on the immune response to SARS-CoV-2. The samples were drawn from two sources: the first 160 participants of the ongoing ImmuneRACE study, and about 1,300 subjects contributed by 6 global collaborators. Where available, HLA class I and class II types were obtained from metadata supplied by the sample provider rather than from assay-based typing. Subjects who had been exposed to COVID-19, were actively infected with it, or had recovered from it provided the deeply sampled blood TCRbeta repertoires that made up the dataset.

The study at large found these results: How much clinical and demographic metadata was included differed by source and by participant, and the metadata was provided uncurated.

Sequencing input: peripheral blood. This receptor was identified in a human donor in a cohort sampled during active COVID-19.

CDR3 protein: CASSLGGGTRSGELFF. The DNA sequence follows: TGTGCCAGCAGCTTGGGAGGGGGAACCCGGTCTGGGGAGCTGTTTTTT. The chain employs TRBV5-4 and TRBJ2-2, and perhaps TRBD1 as D gene, on 6 matching bases. According to the germline V gene (reference sequence), CDR1 reads SGHNT and CDR2 reads YYREEE. The CDR3 goes from the cysteine to the phenylalanine over 16 residues. Only the CDR3 region is kept as DNA, spanning 48 bases read in frame from base 1. The trim is 0 bases for V and 8 bases for J, with a gap of 17 bases between the germline ends.